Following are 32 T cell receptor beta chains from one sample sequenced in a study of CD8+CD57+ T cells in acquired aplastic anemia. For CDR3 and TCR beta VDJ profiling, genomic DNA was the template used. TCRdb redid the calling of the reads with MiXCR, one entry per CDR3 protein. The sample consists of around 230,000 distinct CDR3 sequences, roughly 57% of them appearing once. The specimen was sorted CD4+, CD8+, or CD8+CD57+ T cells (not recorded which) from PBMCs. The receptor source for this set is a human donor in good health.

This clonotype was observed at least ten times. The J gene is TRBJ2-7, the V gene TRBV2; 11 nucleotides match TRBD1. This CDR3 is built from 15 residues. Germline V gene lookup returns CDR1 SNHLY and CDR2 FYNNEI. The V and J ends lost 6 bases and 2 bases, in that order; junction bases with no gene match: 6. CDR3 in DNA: TGTGCCAGCAGGGGGGACAGGGGGGCTCCCTACGAGCAGTACTTC. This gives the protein CASRGDRGAPYEQYF.

DNA of the CDR3: TGCAGCCTAGGGGGGGCCTACGAGCAGTACTTC. It yields the protein CSLGGAYEQYF. The genes are TRBV29-1 and TRBJ2-7; possibly TRBD2 for D (7 bases). The CDR3 spans 11 residues. Per germline, CDR1 SQVTM and CDR2 ANQGSEA. The V gene lost 8 bases and the J gene lost 2 bases, with 10 bases spanning the gap.

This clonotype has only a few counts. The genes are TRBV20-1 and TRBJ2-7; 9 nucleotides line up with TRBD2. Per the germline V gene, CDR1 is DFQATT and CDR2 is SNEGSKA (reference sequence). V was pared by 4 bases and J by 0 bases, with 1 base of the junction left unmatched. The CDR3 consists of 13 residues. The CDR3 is CSATSGDSYEQYF. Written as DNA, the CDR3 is TGCAGTGCTACTAGCGGGGACTCCTACGAGCAGTACTTC.

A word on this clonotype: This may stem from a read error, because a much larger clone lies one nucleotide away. CDR3 in amino acids: CASTSGGEALPQHF. In nucleotides, the CDR3 is TGTGCCAGCACCAGTGGGGGCGAAGCTCTGCCCCAGCATTTT. V is TRBV6-2 or TRBV6-3 and J is TRBJ1-5, with D maybe TRBD1 (6 bases). Germline assignment: CDR1 MNHEY and CDR2 SVGEGT. The V end was cut by 7 bases, the J end by 9 bases, with 19 bases between. CDR3 length: 14 amino acids.

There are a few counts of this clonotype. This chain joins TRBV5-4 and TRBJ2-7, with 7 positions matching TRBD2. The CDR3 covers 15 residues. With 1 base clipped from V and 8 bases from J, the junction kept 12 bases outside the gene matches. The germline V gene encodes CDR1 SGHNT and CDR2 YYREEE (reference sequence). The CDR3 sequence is CASSLWGGETNKQYF. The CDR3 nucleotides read TGTGCCAGCAGCTTGTGGGGGGGAGAGACTAACAAGCAGTACTTC.

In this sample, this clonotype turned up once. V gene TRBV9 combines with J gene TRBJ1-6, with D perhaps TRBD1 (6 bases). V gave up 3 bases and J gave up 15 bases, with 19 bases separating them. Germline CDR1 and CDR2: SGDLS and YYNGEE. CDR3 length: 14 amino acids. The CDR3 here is CASSETRQDLNLHF. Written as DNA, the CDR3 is TGTGCCAGCAGCGAGACCAGACAGGATCTAAACCTCCACTTT.

CDR3 sequence: CATSSRDSANYGYTF. Written as DNA, the CDR3 is TGTGCCACCAGCAGCCGGGACTCCGCTAACTATGGCTACACCTTC. The chain joins TRBV15 to TRBJ1-2, with D perhaps TRBD1 (5 bases). CDR1 LNHNV and CDR2 YYDKDF come from the germline V gene (reference sequence). The CDR3 is 15 amino acids. V lost 3 bases and J 0 bases, leaving 11 bases between the germline ends.

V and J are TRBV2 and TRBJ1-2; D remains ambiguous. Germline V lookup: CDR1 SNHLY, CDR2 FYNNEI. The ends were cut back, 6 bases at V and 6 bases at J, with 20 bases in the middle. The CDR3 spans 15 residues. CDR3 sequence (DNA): TGTGCCAGCAGCGCGCGGGAGGGAGTGTCCGATGGCTACACCTTC. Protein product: CASSAREGVSDGYTF.

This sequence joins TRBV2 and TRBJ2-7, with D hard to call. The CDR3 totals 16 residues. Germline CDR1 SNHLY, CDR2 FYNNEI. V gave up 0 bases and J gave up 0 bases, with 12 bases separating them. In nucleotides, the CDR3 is TGTGCCAGCAGTGAAGCGGGCAGCGCTAGCTCCTACGAGCAGTACTTC. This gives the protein CASSEAGSASSYEQYF.

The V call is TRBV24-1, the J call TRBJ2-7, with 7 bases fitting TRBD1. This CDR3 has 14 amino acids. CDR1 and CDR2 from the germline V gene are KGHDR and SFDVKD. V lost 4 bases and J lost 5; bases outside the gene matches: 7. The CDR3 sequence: CATSDWDRFNEQYF. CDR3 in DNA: TGTGCCACCAGTGACTGGGACAGATTCAACGAGCAGTACTTC.

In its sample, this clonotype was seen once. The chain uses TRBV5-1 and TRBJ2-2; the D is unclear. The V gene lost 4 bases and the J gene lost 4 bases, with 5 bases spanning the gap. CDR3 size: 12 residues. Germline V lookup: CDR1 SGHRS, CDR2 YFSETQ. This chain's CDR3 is CASSPFTGELFF. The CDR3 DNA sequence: TGCGCCAGCAGCCCTTTCACCGGGGAGCTGTTTTTT. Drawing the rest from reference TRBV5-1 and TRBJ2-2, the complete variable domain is KAGVTQTPRYLIKTRGQQVTLSCSPISGHRSVSWYQQTPGQGLQFLFEYFSETQRNKGNFPGRFSGRQFSNSRSEMNVSTLELGDSALYLCASSPFTGELFFGEGSRLTVL.

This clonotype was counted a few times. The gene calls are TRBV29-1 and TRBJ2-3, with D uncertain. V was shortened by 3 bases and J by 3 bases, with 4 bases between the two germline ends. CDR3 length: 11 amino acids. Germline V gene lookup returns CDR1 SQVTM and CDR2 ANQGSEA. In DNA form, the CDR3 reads TGCAGCGTTGAGGGTACAGATACGCAGTATTTT. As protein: CSVEGTDTQYF.

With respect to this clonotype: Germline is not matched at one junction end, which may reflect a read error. CDR3 amino acids: CASRGRGPSHNEQLF. CDR3 bases: TGTGCCAGCAGGGGCAGGGGGCCGAGTCACAATGAGCAGCTCTTC. The J gene is TRBJ2-1, the V gene TRBV2; 8 bases match TRBD1. This CDR3 comprises 15 residues. CDR1 is SNHLY and CDR2 is FYNNEI in the germline V gene.

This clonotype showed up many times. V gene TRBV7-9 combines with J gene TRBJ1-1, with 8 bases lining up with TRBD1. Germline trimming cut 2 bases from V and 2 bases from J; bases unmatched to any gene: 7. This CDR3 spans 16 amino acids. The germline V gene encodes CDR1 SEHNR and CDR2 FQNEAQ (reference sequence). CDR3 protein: CASSLPLQGVNTEAFF. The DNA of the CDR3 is TGTGCCAGCAGCTTACCCCTACAGGGGGTCAACACTGAAGCTTTCTTT.

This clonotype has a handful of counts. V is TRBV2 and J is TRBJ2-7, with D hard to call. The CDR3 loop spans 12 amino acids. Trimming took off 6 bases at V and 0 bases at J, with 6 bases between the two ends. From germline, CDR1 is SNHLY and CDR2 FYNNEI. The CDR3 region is CASRLFSYEQYF. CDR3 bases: TGTGCCAGCAGGCTTTTCTCCTACGAGCAGTACTTC.

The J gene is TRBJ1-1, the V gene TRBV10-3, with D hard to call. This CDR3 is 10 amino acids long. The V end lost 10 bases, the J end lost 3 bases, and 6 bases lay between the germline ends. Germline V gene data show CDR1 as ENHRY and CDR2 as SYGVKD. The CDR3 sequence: CASKDTEAFF. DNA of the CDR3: TGTGCCAGCAAGGACACTGAAGCTTTCTTT.

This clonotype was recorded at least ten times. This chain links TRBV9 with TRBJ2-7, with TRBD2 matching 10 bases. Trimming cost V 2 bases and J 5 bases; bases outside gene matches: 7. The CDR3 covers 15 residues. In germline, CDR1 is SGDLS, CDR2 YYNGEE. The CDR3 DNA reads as TGTGCCAGCAGCGTGTCCGGGACTAGCGACGACGAGCAGTACTTC. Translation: CASSVSGTSDDEQYF.

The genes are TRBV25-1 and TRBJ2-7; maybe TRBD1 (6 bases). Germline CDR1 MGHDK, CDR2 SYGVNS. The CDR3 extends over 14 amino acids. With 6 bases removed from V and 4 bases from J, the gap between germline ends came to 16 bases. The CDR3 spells CASSFGDNPYEQYF. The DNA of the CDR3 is TGTGCCAGCAGCTTTGGGGACAACCCTTACGAGCAGTACTTC.

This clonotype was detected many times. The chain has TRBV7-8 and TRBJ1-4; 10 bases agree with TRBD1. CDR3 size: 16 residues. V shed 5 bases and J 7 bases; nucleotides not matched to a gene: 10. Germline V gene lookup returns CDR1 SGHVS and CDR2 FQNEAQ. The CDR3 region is CASSRPRDRGGEKLFF. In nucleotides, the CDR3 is TGTGCCAGCAGCCGGCCAAGGGACAGGGGAGGTGAAAAACTGTTTTTT.

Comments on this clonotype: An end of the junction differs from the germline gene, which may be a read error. The CDR3 DNA reads as TGTGCCAGCAGCTCCGGGGACGTCCCACACAATGAGCGGTTCTTC. Translating gives CASSSGDVPHNERFF. The chain is built from TRBV7-3 and TRBJ2-1; D possibly matches TRBD1 or TRBD2 (5 bases each). Per the germline V gene, CDR1 is SGHTA and CDR2 is FQGTGA. The CDR3 is 15 amino acids. Looking up the rest from reference TRBV7-3 and TRBJ2-1 gives the full variable domain: GAGVSQTPSNKVTEKGKYVELRCDPISGHTALYWYRQSLGQGPEFLIYFQGTGAADDSGLPNDRFFAVRPEGSVSTLKIQRTERGDSAVYLCASSSGDVPHNERFFGPGTRLTVL.

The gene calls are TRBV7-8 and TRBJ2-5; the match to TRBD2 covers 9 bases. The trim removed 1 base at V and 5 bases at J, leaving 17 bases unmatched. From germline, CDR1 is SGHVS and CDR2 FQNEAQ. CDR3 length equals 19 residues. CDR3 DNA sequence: TGTGCCAGCAGCTTAGATTCTAGCGGGGACGATGGGGTGTGGGAGACCCAGTACTTC. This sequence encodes CASSLDSSGDDGVWETQYF.

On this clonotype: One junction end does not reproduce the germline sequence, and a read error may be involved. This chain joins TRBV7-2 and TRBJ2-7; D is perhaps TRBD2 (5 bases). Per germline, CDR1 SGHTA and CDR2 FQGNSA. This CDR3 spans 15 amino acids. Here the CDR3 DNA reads TGTGCCAGCAGCTTCCCGGGGTCGAGCTCCTACGAGCAGCCCTTC. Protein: CASSFPGSSSYEQPF.

CDR3 sequence reads: CASSPGSSGGAYEQYF. CDR3 nucleotides: TGTGCCAGCAGCCCCGGTTCTAGCGGGGGGGCCTACGAGCAGTACTTC. V and J are TRBV9 and TRBJ2-7; 12 bases agree with TRBD2. There are 16 residues in the CDR3. CDR1 and CDR2 (germline): SGDLS, YYNGEE. Trimming removed 4 bases from V and 2 bases from J; junction bases left unmatched: 7.

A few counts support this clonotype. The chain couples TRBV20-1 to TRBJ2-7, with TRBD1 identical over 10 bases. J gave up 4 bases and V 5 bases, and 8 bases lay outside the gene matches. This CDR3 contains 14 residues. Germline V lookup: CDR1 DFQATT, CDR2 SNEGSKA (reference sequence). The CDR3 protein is CSAYQGQGSYEQYF. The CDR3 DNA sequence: TGCAGTGCTTACCAGGGACAGGGGTCATACGAGCAGTACTTC.

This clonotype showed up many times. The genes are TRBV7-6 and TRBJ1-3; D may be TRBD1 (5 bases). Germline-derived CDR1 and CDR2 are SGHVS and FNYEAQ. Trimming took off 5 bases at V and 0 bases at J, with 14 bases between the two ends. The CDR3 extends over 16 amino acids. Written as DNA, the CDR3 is TGTGCCAGCAGCCAGTCGGGGGTTAGCTCTGGAAACACCATATATTTT. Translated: CASSQSGVSSGNTIYF.

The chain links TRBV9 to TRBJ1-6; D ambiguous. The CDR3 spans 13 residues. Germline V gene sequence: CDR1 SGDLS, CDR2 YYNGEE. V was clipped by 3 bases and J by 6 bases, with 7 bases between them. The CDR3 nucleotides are TGTGCCAGCAGCGCTAGGACTAATTCACCCCTCCACTTT. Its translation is CASSARTNSPLHF.

CDR3 sequence (DNA): TGCAGTGCTAGAGACCATTTGGGGACTAGCGGGAGTTACGAGCAGTACTTC. This encodes CSARDHLGTSGSYEQYF. V and J are TRBV20-1 and TRBJ2-7; 14 bases line up with TRBD2. Germline trimming cut 0 bases from V and 4 bases from J; bases unmatched to any gene: 8. Per the germline V gene, CDR1 is DFQATT and CDR2 is SNEGSKA (reference sequence). This CDR3 spans 17 amino acids.

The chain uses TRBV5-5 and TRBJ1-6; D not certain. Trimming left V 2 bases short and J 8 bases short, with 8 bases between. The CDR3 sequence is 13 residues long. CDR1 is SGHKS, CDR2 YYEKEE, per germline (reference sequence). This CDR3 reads CASSLESDSPLHF. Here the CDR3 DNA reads TGTGCCAGCAGCTTAGAATCTGATTCACCCCTCCACTTT.

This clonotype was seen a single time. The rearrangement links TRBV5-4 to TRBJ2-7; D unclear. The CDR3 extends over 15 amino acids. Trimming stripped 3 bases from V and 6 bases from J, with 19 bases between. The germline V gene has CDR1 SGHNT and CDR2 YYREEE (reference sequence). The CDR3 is CASSSRRTGGGEQYF. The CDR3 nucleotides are TGTGCCAGCAGCTCGAGACGGACGGGCGGCGGCGAGCAGTACTTC. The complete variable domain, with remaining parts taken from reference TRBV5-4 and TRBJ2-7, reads ETGVTQSPTHLIKTRGQQVTLRCSSQSGHNTVSWYQQALGQGPQFIFQYYREEENGRGNFPPRFSGLQFPNYSSELNVNALELDDSALYLCASSSRRTGGGEQYFGPGTRLTVT.

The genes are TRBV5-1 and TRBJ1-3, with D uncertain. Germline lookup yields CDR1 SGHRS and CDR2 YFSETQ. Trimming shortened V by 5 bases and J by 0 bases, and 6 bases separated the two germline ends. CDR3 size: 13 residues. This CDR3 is CASRPSSGNTIYF. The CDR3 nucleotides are TGCGCCAGCAGGCCGAGCTCTGGAAACACCATATATTTT.

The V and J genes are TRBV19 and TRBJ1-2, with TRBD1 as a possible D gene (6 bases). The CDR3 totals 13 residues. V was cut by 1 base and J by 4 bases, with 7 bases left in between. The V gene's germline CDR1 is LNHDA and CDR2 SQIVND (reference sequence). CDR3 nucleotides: TGTGCCAGTAGTATAGGGACAGCCTATGGCTACACCTTC. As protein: CASSIGTAYGYTF.

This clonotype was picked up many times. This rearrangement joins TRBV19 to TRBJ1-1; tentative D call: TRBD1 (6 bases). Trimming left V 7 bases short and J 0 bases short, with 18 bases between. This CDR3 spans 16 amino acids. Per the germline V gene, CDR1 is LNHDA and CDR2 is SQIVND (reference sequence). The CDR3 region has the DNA TGTGCCAGTAAGTTTGAGGGGGGGTCCATGAACACTGAAGCTTTCTTT. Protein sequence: CASKFEGGSMNTEAFF. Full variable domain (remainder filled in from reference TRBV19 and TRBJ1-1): DGGITQSPKYLFRKEGQNVTLSCEQNLNHDAMYWYRQDPGQGLRLIYYSQIVNDFQKGDIAEGYSVSREKKESFPLTVTSAQKNPTAFYLCASKFEGGSMNTEAFFGQGTRLTVV.